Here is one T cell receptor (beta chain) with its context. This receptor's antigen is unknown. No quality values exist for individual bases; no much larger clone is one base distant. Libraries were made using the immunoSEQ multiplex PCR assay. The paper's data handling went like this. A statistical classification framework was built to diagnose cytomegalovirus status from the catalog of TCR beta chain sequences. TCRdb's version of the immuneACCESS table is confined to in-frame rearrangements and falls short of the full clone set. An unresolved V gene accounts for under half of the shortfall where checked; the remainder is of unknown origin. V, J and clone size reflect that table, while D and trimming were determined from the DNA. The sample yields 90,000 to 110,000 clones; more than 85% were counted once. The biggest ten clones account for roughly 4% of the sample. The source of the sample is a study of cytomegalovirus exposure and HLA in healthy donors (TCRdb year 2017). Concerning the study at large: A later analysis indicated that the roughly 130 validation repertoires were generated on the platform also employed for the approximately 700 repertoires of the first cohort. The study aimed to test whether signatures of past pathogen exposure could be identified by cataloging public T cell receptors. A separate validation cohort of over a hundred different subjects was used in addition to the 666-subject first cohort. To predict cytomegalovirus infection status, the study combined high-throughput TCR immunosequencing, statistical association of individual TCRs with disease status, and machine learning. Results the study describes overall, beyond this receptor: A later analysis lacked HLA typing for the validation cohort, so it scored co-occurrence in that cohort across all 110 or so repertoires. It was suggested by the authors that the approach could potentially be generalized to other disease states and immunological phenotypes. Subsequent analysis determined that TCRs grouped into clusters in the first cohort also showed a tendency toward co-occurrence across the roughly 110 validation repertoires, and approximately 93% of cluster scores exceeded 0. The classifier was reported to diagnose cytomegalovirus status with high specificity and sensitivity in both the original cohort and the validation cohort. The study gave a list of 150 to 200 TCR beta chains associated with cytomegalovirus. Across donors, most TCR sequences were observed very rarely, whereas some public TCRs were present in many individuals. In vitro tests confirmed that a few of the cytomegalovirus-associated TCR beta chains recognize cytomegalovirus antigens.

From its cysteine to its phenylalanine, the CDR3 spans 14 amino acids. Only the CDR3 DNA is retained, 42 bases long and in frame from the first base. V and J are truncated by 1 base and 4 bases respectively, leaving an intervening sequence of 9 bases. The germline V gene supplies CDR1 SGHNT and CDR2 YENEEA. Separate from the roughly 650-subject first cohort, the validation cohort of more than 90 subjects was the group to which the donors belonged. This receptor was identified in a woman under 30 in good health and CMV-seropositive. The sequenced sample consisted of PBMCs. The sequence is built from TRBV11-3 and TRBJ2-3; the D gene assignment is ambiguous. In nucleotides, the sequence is TGTGCCAGCAGCTTAGGGCATTATGCAGATACGCAGTATTTT. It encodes CASSLGHYADTQYF.